These T cell receptor beta chains were read from a single sample in a study of blood T cells in healthy people across ages. A single record per CDR3 protein comes from TCRdb applying MiXCR to the 5' RACE reads. The data contain about 1.8 million distinct CDR3 sequences, around 48% of them singletons. The sequenced material came from blood. These receptors were collected from a woman between 40 and 50 years old in good health. Both conserved end residues are part of each CDR3. A D gene is named only where the DNA matches it firmly. Clone size, where shown, is once, few, many, or a class for clones that have expanded.

d_call: -
clone_size: few
v_call: TRBV6-5
j_call: TRBJ1-2
cdr3_aa: CASSYDSTNYGYTF
cdr3_nt: TGTGCCAGCAGTTATGACAGCACTAACTATGGCTACACCTTC

d_call: -
clone_size: -
v_call: TRBV20-1
j_call: TRBJ2-7
cdr3_aa: CSATEGGSPYEQYF
cdr3_nt: TGCAGTGCTACAGAGGGGGGGTCTCCCTACGAGCAGTACTTC

d_call: -
clone_size: -
v_call: TRBV20-1
j_call: TRBJ1-2
cdr3_aa: CSASLSRNYGYTF
cdr3_nt: TGCAGTGCTAGCCTCTCCCGGAACTATGGCTACACCTTC

d_call: -
clone_size: few
v_call: TRBV7-2
j_call: TRBJ2-3
cdr3_aa: CASSPTGWPDTQYF
cdr3_nt: TGTGCCAGCAGCCCCACAGGGTGGCCAGATACGCAGTATTTT

d_call: TRBD2
clone_size: few
v_call: TRBV20-1
j_call: TRBJ2-5
cdr3_aa: CSARDGTSGRETQYF
cdr3_nt: TGCAGTGCTAGAGATGGGACTAGCGGGAGGGAGACCCAGTACTTC

d_call: -
clone_size: few
v_call: TRBV27
j_call: TRBJ1-1
cdr3_aa: CASSFVQGTEAFF
cdr3_nt: TGTGCCAGCAGTTTTGTACAAGGCACTGAAGCTTTCTTT

d_call: -
clone_size: -
v_call: TRBV6-2/TRBV6-3
j_call: TRBJ2-5
cdr3_aa: CASGFLAEQYF
cdr3_nt: TGTGCCAGCGGTTTCTTAGCGGAGCAGTACTTC

d_call: -
clone_size: -
v_call: TRBV7-2
j_call: TRBJ2-5
cdr3_aa: CASSLVSRGLQTQYF
cdr3_nt: TGTGCCAGCAGCTTAGTTTCCAGGGGTCTACAGACCCAGTACTTC

d_call: -
clone_size: few
v_call: TRBV15
j_call: TRBJ2-5
cdr3_aa: CATSRQGLYQETQYF
cdr3_nt: TGTGCCACCAGCCGGCAGGGCCTGTACCAAGAGACCCAGTACTTC

d_call: -
clone_size: -
v_call: TRBV6-2/TRBV6-3
j_call: TRBJ2-1
cdr3_aa: CASSPHGTENEQFF
cdr3_nt: TGTGCCAGCAGCCCCCACGGAACCGAGAATGAGCAGTTCTTC

d_call: -
clone_size: -
v_call: TRBV7-9
j_call: TRBJ2-7
cdr3_aa: CASSLATPMGRPYEQYF
cdr3_nt: TGTGCCAGCAGCTTAGCAACTCCGATGGGCAGGCCCTACGAGCAGTACTTC

d_call: TRBD1
clone_size: few
v_call: TRBV29-1
j_call: TRBJ2-3
cdr3_aa: CSVASGGGSQYF
cdr3_nt: TGCAGCGTCGCCTCAGGGGGCGGGTCGCAGTATTTT

d_call: -
clone_size: -
v_call: TRBV7-3
j_call: TRBJ1-2
cdr3_aa: CASSLSGASNYGYTF
cdr3_nt: TGTGCCAGCAGCTTATCTGGGGCATCTAACTATGGCTACACCTTC

d_call: -
clone_size: -
v_call: TRBV28
j_call: TRBJ2-6
cdr3_aa: CASSFDRRSSGANVLTF
cdr3_nt: TGTGCCAGCAGTTTTGACAGGAGAAGCTCTGGGGCCAACGTCCTGACTTTC

d_call: -
clone_size: -
v_call: TRBV4-3
j_call: TRBJ2-1
cdr3_aa: CASSHMENNEQFF
cdr3_nt: TGCGCCAGCAGCCACATGGAAAACAATGAGCAGTTCTTC

d_call: TRBD1
clone_size: -
v_call: TRBV24-1
j_call: TRBJ2-1
cdr3_aa: CATSPRTGQETQFF
cdr3_nt: TGTGCCACCAGTCCCCGGACAGGACAAGAGACCCAGTTCTTC

d_call: -
clone_size: -
v_call: TRBV28
j_call: TRBJ2-7
cdr3_aa: CTSSKWVYEQYF
cdr3_nt: TGTACCAGCAGTAAGTGGGTTTACGAGCAGTACTTC

d_call: TRBD1
clone_size: -
v_call: TRBV6-2/TRBV6-3
j_call: TRBJ2-1
cdr3_aa: CASSPQDRGYNERFF
cdr3_nt: TGTGCCAGCAGTCCCCAGGACAGGGGCTACAATGAGCGGTTCTTC

d_call: -
clone_size: -
v_call: TRBV4-1
j_call: TRBJ2-5
cdr3_aa: CASSQASYEIQETQYF
cdr3_nt: TGCGCCAGCAGCCAAGCGTCCTACGAAATACAAGAGACCCAGTACTTC

d_call: -
clone_size: -
v_call: TRBV4-2
j_call: TRBJ1-4
cdr3_aa: CASSQGLEGEKLFF
cdr3_nt: TGTGCCAGCAGCCAAGGGTTGGAAGGGGAAAAACTGTTTTTT

d_call: TRBD2
clone_size: -
v_call: TRBV9
j_call: TRBJ2-1
cdr3_aa: CASSVASGGLYEQFF
cdr3_nt: TGTGCCAGCAGCGTAGCTAGCGGGGGTCTCTATGAGCAGTTCTTC

d_call: -
clone_size: -
v_call: TRBV2
j_call: TRBJ2-7
cdr3_aa: CASRVGEASGYEQYF
cdr3_nt: TGTGCCAGCAGAGTAGGGGAGGCCTCCGGATACGAGCAGTACTTC

d_call: TRBD1
clone_size: -
v_call: TRBV4-1
j_call: TRBJ2-7
cdr3_aa: CASSQGKRGQGPYEQYF
cdr3_nt: TGCGCCAGCAGCCAGGGTAAAAGGGGACAGGGTCCCTACGAGCAGTACTTC

d_call: -
clone_size: once
v_call: TRBV3-1
j_call: TRBJ2-3
cdr3_aa: CASSHADLGTDTQYF
cdr3_nt: TGTGCCAGCAGCCATGCAGATTTGGGCACAGATACGCAGTATTTT

d_call: -
clone_size: -
v_call: TRBV20-1
j_call: TRBJ1-6
cdr3_aa: CSARPGASPLHF
cdr3_nt: TGCAGTGCTAGGCCAGGGGCTTCACCCCTCCACTTT

d_call: -
clone_size: -
v_call: TRBV20-1
j_call: TRBJ1-5
cdr3_aa: CSAIEQGTEPQHF
cdr3_nt: TGCAGTGCTATAGAACAGGGTACCGAGCCCCAGCATTTT

d_call: TRBD2
clone_size: -
v_call: TRBV20-1
j_call: TRBJ2-1
cdr3_aa: CSARGDPSGGAYNEQFF
cdr3_nt: TGCAGTGCTAGAGGGGACCCTAGCGGGGGGGCATACAATGAGCAGTTCTTC

d_call: -
clone_size: few
v_call: TRBV12-3/TRBV12-4
j_call: TRBJ2-7
cdr3_aa: CASSLKRTSNYEQYF
cdr3_nt: TGTGCCAGCAGTTTGAAGCGGACCTCGAACTACGAGCAGTACTTC

d_call: -
clone_size: -
v_call: TRBV7-2
j_call: TRBJ2-3
cdr3_aa: CASSRSGWGLGTDTQYF
cdr3_nt: TGTGCCAGCAGCCGGAGCGGTTGGGGTTTGGGCACAGATACGCAGTATTTT

d_call: -
clone_size: -
v_call: TRBV7-9
j_call: TRBJ2-3
cdr3_aa: CASSREGSDTQYF
cdr3_nt: TGTGCCAGCAGCCGGGAAGGGTCAGATACGCAGTATTTT

d_call: TRBD2
clone_size: -
v_call: TRBV6-5
j_call: TRBJ2-3
cdr3_aa: CASSRSGPRADTQYF
cdr3_nt: TGTGCCAGCAGCCGTAGCGGGCCCCGCGCAGATACGCAGTATTTT

d_call: -
clone_size: -
v_call: TRBV10-3
j_call: TRBJ1-5
cdr3_aa: CAISEGAGNQPQHF
cdr3_nt: TGTGCCATCAGTGAGGGGGCGGGCAATCAGCCCCAGCATTTT

d_call: -
clone_size: -
v_call: TRBV9
j_call: TRBJ2-7
cdr3_aa: CASSVDGGHEQYF
cdr3_nt: TGTGCCAGCAGCGTAGATGGAGGCCACGAGCAGTACTTC

d_call: -
clone_size: -
v_call: TRBV7-2
j_call: TRBJ1-2
cdr3_aa: CASSPTRAVVVTGVGGYTF
cdr3_nt: TGTGCCAGCAGCCCGACTAGGGCAGTAGTAGTCACGGGGGTGGGCGGCTACACCTTC

d_call: TRBD2
clone_size: -
v_call: TRBV2
j_call: TRBJ2-7
cdr3_aa: CASSSILAGVSYEQYF
cdr3_nt: TGTGCCAGCAGTTCAATACTAGCGGGGGTCTCCTACGAGCAGTACTTC